This TCR beta chain was found in a study of T cells expressing NK-cell markers. TCRdb reprocessed the 5' RACE reads, with one entry per CDR3 protein and no DNA. This sample's table reports about 460,000 distinct CDR3 sequences. There are 16 residues in the CDR3. Germline CDR1 MGHRA, CDR2 YSYEKL. This chain joins TRBV4-1 and TRBJ2-3. Input material: blood T cells: a sorted CD56 or NKG2C T cell subset, CD4+ or CD8+ T cells, or bulk PBMC T cells (not recorded which). The sequence came from a woman between 45 and 65 years old in good health. This chain's CDR3 is CASSQAPTPSTDTQYF.